This T cell receptor beta chain was captured in a study of cytomegalovirus exposure and HLA in healthy donors (dated by TCRdb to 2016 to 2017). For context, the study as a whole: An earlier analysis of several hundred of the donors reported 250 to 300 Gb of sequence data and approximately 110 million unique TCR beta sequences from 150 million to 200 million T cells. Approximately 300 gigabases of sequencing data and 75 million to 85 million unique TCR sequences made up an early release that covered 500 to 650 HLA-typed donors. The genetic ancestry cluster associated with self-reported Caucasian donors included 81% of the 398 genotyped donors. The study aimed to test whether cataloging public T cell receptors could reveal signatures of past pathogen exposure. Using immunosequencing, the study profiled T cell repertoires from around 670 subjects and related those repertoires to cytomegalovirus serostatus. A separate validation cohort of approximately 130 different subjects was used in addition to the 666-subject first cohort. To predict cytomegalovirus infection status, the study brought together high-throughput TCR immunosequencing, statistical association of individual TCRs with disease status, and machine learning. To study patterns of TCR occurrence, a later analysis re-analyzed previously published TCR beta repertoires from several hundred donors and added high-resolution HLA genotyping. Rather than using new phenotypic data, the later analysis identified candidate immune exposures from TCR beta sequences and from how often those sequences occurred across donors. In an earlier analysis of 587 of the donors, high-throughput TCR beta sequencing was used to judge whether each TCR beta V gene segment behaved as functional or pseudogenic. Donor age, sex, ethnicity and CMV serostatus were compiled alongside the repertoire data. Genome-wide SNP genotypes for about 55% of the roughly 670 donors were used in a later genetic analysis, which treated that subset as a discovery cohort. All discovery cohort repertoires had been generated using a single sequencing platform. HLA typing covered class I and class II loci at four-digit resolution. Typing coverage differed by locus: A, B, C, DRB1 and DQB1 were typed in about 620-630 donors, DQA1 in roughly 510, DPA1 in 600 to 610, and DPB1 in roughly 450. Because of strong linkage in the cohort, roughly five DR-DQ haplotypes were treated as single units for association and clustering. Among 398 genotyped donors of the cohort, an average of about 240,000 unique TCR beta nucleotide sequences were sequenced per donor, about a sixth of them non-productive. The study at large found these results: In a later analysis, the rate of TCR association differed among HLA loci, with DRB1 alleles having the most associated TCRs and HLA-C alleles having the fewest. In a later analysis, HLA-associated TCR beta chains were found to be more clonally expanded and to have lower generation probabilities than equally common non-associated chains. Roughly uniform sequencing depth across donors was assumed in presence/absence analyses, although this assumption may not hold. Immune exposure information for the cohort was limited to CMV serostatus. Across donors, most TCR sequences were observed very rarely, whereas some public TCRs were present in many individuals. According to a later analysis, most CMV-associated TCR beta chains appeared to be HLA-restricted, and the HLA associations seemed to be driven largely by CMV exposure. Some IMGT-functional V segments, including TRBV6-2 and TRBV6-3, could not be distinguished by the 87-base-pair reads and were therefore excluded. An association between a missense DCLRE1C variant and V-gene and J-gene trimming of TCR beta chains was found in a later genetic analysis and replicated in an independent cohort. Linkage disequilibrium might explain the correlated functional status among segregating V segments, but an unknown experimental factor could not be ruled out. In vitro tests confirmed that a few of the cytomegalovirus-associated TCR beta chains recognize cytomegalovirus antigens. A cluster of highly shared sequence variants was judged likely to represent a technical artifact of the sequencing pipeline. A later genetic analysis reported fewer N-insertions in productive TCRs among donors in an Asian-associated ancestry cluster than the roughly 640-donor mean. A later analysis reported that several top co-occurrence clusters appeared linked to parvovirus B19, influenza, CMV and Epstein-Barr virus. Because HLA typing was missing for some donors at each locus, association tests included only the typed subset. A later analysis associated about 17,000 TCR beta sequences with specific HLA alleles at a false discovery rate of 0.05. In both the original and validation cohorts, the classifier was reported to diagnose cytomegalovirus status with high specificity and sensitivity. When HLA alleles, especially DR and DQ, strongly co-occurred, TCR associations were difficult to assign to individual alleles. A further reported finding was that TCR beta sequences accurately predicted the HLA-A and HLA-B alleles for most subjects in the first cohort. In an earlier analysis of fewer than 750 of the donors, most TCR beta V segments were observed in productive rearrangements about 87% or about 30% of the time, broadly matching IMGT annotations. Seventeen rarely observed V segments, including chromosome 9 orphons, were excluded from the earlier analysis of about 600 of the donors because counts were too low. The authors suggested that the approach could potentially be extended to other disease states and immunological phenotypes. A total of 150 or so TCR beta chains were listed by the study as associated with cytomegalovirus. Only TCR beta chains were sequenced in this cohort, and the absence of alpha or paired-chain data limited detectable features.

The library relied on the immunoSEQ multiplex PCR assay. The multiplex PCR relied on a mix of 60 forward primers for TCR Vbeta segments and 13 reverse primers for TCR Jbeta segments. The CDR3 region of rearranged TCR beta genes was amplified from genomic DNA by a multiplex PCR assay. The amplified TCR beta libraries were sequenced on the Illumina HiSeq System as 87-base-pair reads. In the source study's methods: A later analysis counted about 80 million unique TCR beta chains across the 500 to 850 repertoires, and around 12 million of these chains were shared by at least two donors. A nearest-neighbor algorithm error-corrected the raw reads and collapsed the reads into unique sequences, merging closely related sequences to remove PCR and sequencing errors. To assign V, D and J gene segments, CDR3 sequences were aligned to IMGT reference sequences. For a sequence to be retained, at least a six-nucleotide match to both a V gene segment and a J gene segment was required. A rearrangement counted as productive if the CDR3 had no stop codons and remained in frame with V and J, and every other rearrangement counted as non-productive. CDR3 was defined according to IMGT convention as the region running from the second conserved V-encoded cysteine to the conserved J-encoded phenylalanine. Sequences without an unambiguous match to a single V gene segment were excluded from the earlier analysis of several hundred of the donors. An earlier analysis of 450 to 650 of the donors called V segments functional above 56.7% productive rearrangements and segregating when the between-donor standard deviation exceeded 5%. A statistical classification framework was built for diagnosing cytomegalovirus status from the catalog of TCR beta chain sequences. A later analysis assigned V and J genes by comparing TCR nucleotide sequences with IMGT/GENE-DB human TR gene sequences. Using the TCRdist pipeline, a later analysis assigned CDR3 sequences along with most-parsimonious VDJ recombination scenarios. In a later analysis, each TCR beta chain was defined by its CDR3 amino acid sequence together with its V-gene family, and reads without a unique V-gene family were excluded. A later analysis removed 600 or so highly shared, low-generation-probability nucleotide sequences to deal with suspected cross-contamination and a sequencing artifact. For each public chain, a later analysis derived a clonal expansion index from normalized ranks of inferred template counts within each repertoire. In a later analysis, generation probabilities were computed with a VDJ recombination model fitted to out-of-frame rearrangements, and the resulting probabilities were checked against IGoR. A later analysis scored TCR-TCR, TCR-HLA and TCR-CMV co-occurrence with hypergeometric tests, applying a repertoire-size bias correction to TCR pairs. In a later analysis, false discovery rates were estimated by permuting HLA or CMV assignments 20 times. In a later analysis, co-occurring TCRs were grouped using DBSCAN, and TCRdist sequence similarity was added for clustering within HLA-allele-positive subsets. Co-occurrence clustering excluded repertoires with fewer than 30,000 or more than 120,000 public chains, plus five with anomalous nucleotide sharing. The source is immuneACCESS, and TCRdb retained only in-frame sequences with V and J called. Part of the clones is not carried over; for the studies checked, unresolved V genes explain less than half of this, and the remainder is unexplained. The V and J calls and clone size were taken over from that table, and D and trimming were inferred from the DNA. The sample table records under 200,000 clones; about four fifths of these occur just once. The ten largest clones take up 1.5% of the sample.

Points on this clone: Its antigen is unknown. No base quality values were provided; no much bigger clone lies one nucleotide off.

The junction shows trimming of 6 bases on V and 8 bases on J, plus 11 bases between the germline ends. Per the germline V gene (reference sequence), MNHNY is the CDR1 and SVGAGI is the CDR2. The CDR3 covers 12 residues, taking in both the cysteine and the phenylalanine. Left in the record is the CDR3 DNA by itself, 36 bases read in frame from the first base. The cohort comprised under 700 healthy bone marrow donors. At the time of sampling, every cohort member was nominally healthy, though immune exposures that went unrecorded were likely present. The donor tested CMV seropositive, placing the donor among the approximately 290 seropositive members of the cohort. A peripheral blood sample was collected from each donor, and TCR beta sequencing was performed on peripheral blood mononuclear cells. The Qiagen DNeasy Blood Extraction Kit was used to extract genomic DNA from the blood cell samples.

This clonotype was sampled from a girl between 5 and 17 years old in good health and CMV-seropositive. This chain is built from TRBV6-6 and TRBJ2-1, with no confident D gene call. The sequencing sample was made of PBMCs. In nucleotides, the sequence is TGTGCCAGCAGACGTACTTTCCATGAGCAGTTCTTC. Its translation reads: CASRRTFHEQFF.